Listed below are T cell receptor beta chains from one sample, sequenced in a study of cytomegalovirus exposure and HLA in healthy donors. The method was immunoSEQ multiplex PCR; TCRdb's version includes in-frame clones alone and lacks a portion of them. The sample records about 110,000 clones, around 77% being singletons. The specimen sequenced was PBMCs. The receptors come from a woman in her thirties in good health and CMV-seropositive. Each CDR3 is given with its conserved first and last residue. The order of the fields is V gene, J gene, D gene, clone size, CDR3 protein, CDR3 DNA. A D gene is named only where the DNA matches it firmly. Only part of the rows carry a size: once, few, many, or a class if the clone is expanded.

V gene: TRBV9
J gene: TRBJ2-7
D gene: NA
clone size: NA
CDR3 protein: CASSVDHSSYEQYF
CDR3 DNA: TGTGCCAGCAGCGTAGATCACAGCTCCTACGAGCAGTACTTC

V gene: TRBV10-2
J gene: TRBJ1-5
D gene: TRBD1
clone size: NA
CDR3 protein: CASSAIGTGQNQPQHF
CDR3 DNA: TGCGCCAGCAGTGCAATTGGGACAGGTCAGAATCAGCCCCAGCATTTT

V gene: TRBV30
J gene: TRBJ2-7
D gene: TRBD1
clone size: NA
CDR3 protein: CAWSVLGQGANEQYF
CDR3 DNA: TGTGCCTGGAGTGTACTGGGACAGGGGGCGAACGAGCAGTACTTC

V gene: TRBV5-1
J gene: TRBJ1-4
D gene: NA
clone size: NA
CDR3 protein: CASSKPSKEKLFF
CDR3 DNA: TGCGCCAGCAGCAAACCGAGCAAGGAAAAACTGTTTTTT

V gene: TRBV9
J gene: TRBJ2-7
D gene: NA
clone size: few
CDR3 protein: CASSVDGEAYEQYF
CDR3 DNA: TGTGCCAGCAGCGTAGACGGGGAAGCCTACGAGCAGTACTTC

V gene: TRBV11-1
J gene: TRBJ2-6
D gene: TRBD1
clone size: NA
CDR3 protein: CASSLRPGTGSSGANVLTF
CDR3 DNA: TGTGCCAGCAGCTTACGTCCCGGGACAGGGAGCTCTGGGGCCAACGTCCTGACTTTC

V gene: TRBV27
J gene: TRBJ2-3
D gene: TRBD2
clone size: NA
CDR3 protein: CASSSYTPGLAGRTQYF
CDR3 DNA: TGTGCCAGCAGTTCGTACACCCCGGGACTAGCGGGAAGGACGCAGTATTTT

V gene: TRBV5-1
J gene: TRBJ2-2
D gene: NA
clone size: few
CDR3 protein: CASREGHTGELFF
CDR3 DNA: TGCGCCTCCCGGGAAGGTCACACCGGGGAGCTGTTTTTT

V gene: TRBV2
J gene: TRBJ1-5
D gene: TRBD1
clone size: NA
CDR3 protein: CASSQTRGTGVNQPQHF
CDR3 DNA: TGTGCCAGCAGTCAAACCCGGGGGACAGGAGTTAATCAGCCCCAGCATTTT

V gene: TRBV29-1
J gene: TRBJ1-3
D gene: TRBD1
clone size: NA
CDR3 protein: CSVEGGQLGAGNTIYF
CDR3 DNA: TGCAGCGTCGAGGGGGGACAGCTCGGGGCTGGAAACACCATATATTTT

V gene: TRBV14
J gene: TRBJ2-5
D gene: TRBD2
clone size: NA
CDR3 protein: CASSTFTSGDWTQYF
CDR3 DNA: TGTGCCAGCAGCACCTTCACTAGCGGGGATTGGACCCAGTACTTC

V gene: TRBV5-6
J gene: TRBJ1-3
D gene: NA
clone size: NA
CDR3 protein: CASSLVQASTGNTIYF
CDR3 DNA: TGTGCCAGCAGCTTGGTTCAGGCCAGCACTGGAAACACCATATATTTT

V gene: TRBV2
J gene: TRBJ1-1
D gene: NA
clone size: NA
CDR3 protein: CASSSGPTEAFF
CDR3 DNA: TGTGCCAGCAGTTCAGGGCCCACTGAAGCTTTCTTT

V gene: TRBV18
J gene: TRBJ1-1
D gene: TRBD1
clone size: once
CDR3 protein: CASSPQSQQGVGTFF
CDR3 DNA: TGTGCCAGCTCACCACAGAGCCAACAGGGGGTTGGAACTTTCTTT

V gene: TRBV4-2
J gene: TRBJ2-3
D gene: NA
clone size: NA
CDR3 protein: CASEQGSSPDTQYF
CDR3 DNA: TGTGCCAGCGAGCAGGGGTCATCCCCAGATACGCAGTATTTT